This T cell receptor (beta chain) stems from a study of T cells in Graves' hyperthyroidism and ophthalmopathy. Study-wide background: Peripheral blood samples were taken at initial diagnosis, prior to any treatment.

Study-level points and caveats: Within blood appeared most thyroid clonotypes that had expanded above 0.001.

RNA transcripts provided the source from which TCR beta CDR3 regions were amplified. In the first-round RT-PCR of the TCR CDR3, the HTBI primer set was used. One entry per CDR3 protein results from TCRdb running MiXCR on the multiplex PCR reads. The table includes some 530,000 distinct CDR3 sequences, under 25% detected once. Germline V CDR1 and CDR2: WSHSY, SAAADI. The V gene lost 6 bases and the J gene lost 4 bases, with 7 bases spanning the gap. The CDR3 totals 12 residues. In regard to this clonotype: What it recognizes is unknown.

Diagnosing involved the use of clinical symptoms, serum thyroxine and TRAb, thyroid ultrasound and orbital computed tomography. The chain is built from TRBV10-2 and TRBJ1-5, with TRBD1 as a possible D gene (5 bases). Material: blood. This clonotype was sampled from a woman between 65 and 79 years old with Graves' ophthalmopathy. The CDR3 region has the DNA TGCGCCAGCAGCGGGGCGAATCAGCCCCAGCATTTT. Its translation is CASSGANQPQHF.